The 30 T cell receptor beta chains presented below share a single source sample, sequenced in a study of blood T cell repertoires in COVID-19. Clones were read by immunoSEQ multiplex PCR, and TCRdb kept only the in-frame ones, dropping some. Seen here are some 97,000 clones, over 75% observed once, and the top ten hold 10% to 15%. The sequenced sample consisted of peripheral blood. All receptors derive from a human donor in a cohort sampled during active COVID-19.

This sequence joins TRBV5-6 and TRBJ1-1; TRBD1 matches 7 bases. The CDR3 covers 15 residues. Per germline, CDR1 SGHDT and CDR2 YYEEEE. The ends lost 4 bases at V and 0 bases at J; junction bases unmatched: 6. The CDR3 DNA reads as TGTGCCAGCAGCCTATACAGGGGCATGAACACTGAAGCTTTCTTT. Its protein product is CASSLYRGMNTEAFF.

The V gene is TRBV5-5, the J gene TRBJ2-3, with TRBD1 matching 9 bases. The J segment lost 1 base and the V segment lost 4 bases, leaving 4 bases of the junction unmatched. The V gene's germline CDR1 is SGHKS and CDR2 YYEKEE (reference sequence). There are 15 residues in the CDR3. The CDR3 loop is CASSPRQGGTDTQYF. CDR3 DNA sequence: TGTGCCAGCAGCCCGAGACAGGGGGGCACAGATACGCAGTATTTT.

The chain combines TRBV9 with TRBJ2-7; 12 bases agree with TRBD1. CDR3 size: 16 residues. V trimming: 0 bases; J trimming: 7 bases; junction bases outside the gene matches: 8. Germline assignment: CDR1 SGDLS and CDR2 YYNGEE. The DNA for the CDR3 is TGTGCCAGCAGCGTAGGGGACAGGGGGCGCCTCGGGGAGCAGTACTTC. It encodes CASSVGDRGRLGEQYF.

This clone is a singleton in its sample. The J gene is TRBJ1-5, the V gene TRBV18; D call uncertain. Trimming took 4 bases from V and 7 from J, leaving 11 bases between them. The CDR3 sequence is 13 residues long. CDR1 is KGHSH, CDR2 LQKENI, per germline. The CDR3 here is CASSQTRYQPQHF. CDR3 bases: TGTGCCAGCTCACAAACCCGGTACCAGCCCCAGCATTTT. Looking up the rest from reference TRBV18 and TRBJ1-5 gives the full variable domain: NAGVMQNPRHLVRRRGQEARLRCSPMKGHSHVYWYRQLPEEGLKFMVYLQKENIIDESGMPKERFSAEFPKEGPSILRIQQVVRGDSAAYFCASSQTRYQPQHFGDGTRLSIL.

This clone has just a few counts. V gene TRBV6-5 combines with J gene TRBJ1-3; no clear D. The CDR3 has 11 residues. In germline, CDR1 is MNHEY, CDR2 SVGAGI. V was cut by 7 bases and J by 6 bases, with 7 bases left in between. The CDR3, as DNA: TGTGCCAGCACAACAGTAAACACCATATATTTT. Translation gives CASTTVNTIYF.

The V gene is TRBV13, the J gene TRBJ1-3; D is uncertain. The CDR3 runs 14 residues. Germline V gene sequence: CDR1 PRHDT, CDR2 FYEKMQ (reference sequence). Trimming cost V 3 bases and J 1 base, with 7 bases left between them. The CDR3 here is CASSFTGSGNTIYF. CDR3 coding DNA: TGTGCCAGCAGCTTCACGGGATCTGGAAACACCATATATTTT.

The V and J genes are TRBV7-9 and TRBJ2-3, with 8 bases aligning to TRBD2. Germline-derived CDR1 and CDR2 are SEHNR and FQNEAQ (reference sequence). CDR3 length equals 15 residues. V lost 5 bases to trimming and J lost 2 bases; unmatched junction nucleotides: 6. Here the CDR3 reads CASSPSGGLTDTQYF. DNA for the CDR3: TGTGCCAGCAGCCCATCGGGGGGGCTCACAGATACGCAGTATTTT.

J is TRBJ2-5 and V is TRBV11-2; 10 positions match TRBD2. This CDR3 has 15 residues. Germline V CDR1 and CDR2: SGHAT, FQNNGV. V lost 4 bases, J lost 0 bases, and 2 bases stayed unmatched. The CDR3 reads CASSSLAGNQETQYF. For the CDR3, the DNA is TGTGCCAGCAGCTCACTAGCGGGGAACCAAGAGACCCAGTACTTC.

This rearrangement joins TRBV19 to TRBJ2-2; 7 bases align to TRBD2. The CDR3 is 15 residues long. Germline loops: CDR1 LNHDA, CDR2 SQIVND (reference sequence). After removal of 6 bases from V and 3 bases from J, the junction contained 7 bases not matched to a gene. The CDR3 here is CASSTGGLDTGELFF. Here the CDR3 DNA reads TGTGCCAGTAGCACGGGGGGTTTGGACACCGGGGAGCTGTTTTTT.

The chain's CDR3 is CASSPSGSLSYEQYF. CDR3 coding DNA: TGTGCCAGCAGCCCTAGCGGGAGCCTTTCCTACGAGCAGTACTTC. The chain employs TRBV7-2 and TRBJ2-7; 10 bases align to TRBD2. Trimming took 5 bases from V and 1 from J; bases not matched to a gene: 5. CDR1 and CDR2 (germline): SGHTA, FQGNSA. The CDR3 runs 15 residues.

The gene calls are TRBV5-1 and TRBJ2-7; D perhaps matches TRBD2 (7 bases). With 2 bases removed from V and 2 bases from J, the gap between germline ends came to 14 bases. Germline CDR1 reads SGHRS; CDR2 reads YFSETQ. This CDR3 region has 15 residues. CDR3 amino acids: CASSFTGGFAYEQYF. CDR3 nucleotides: TGCGCCAGCAGCTTTACGGGGGGCTTCGCCTACGAGCAGTACTTC.

V is TRBV19 and J is TRBJ2-7; 9 positions agree with TRBD1. The CDR3 has 15 amino acids. Germline V gives CDR1 LNHDA, CDR2 SQIVND (reference sequence). Trimming removed 3 bases from V and 4 bases from J; junction bases left unmatched: 7. The CDR3 nucleotides read TGTGCCAGTAGTATTTTTCCGGGACAGGGTTACGAGCAGTACTTC. It encodes CASSIFPGQGYEQYF.

The chain employs TRBV11-2 and TRBJ2-7; perhaps TRBD1 as D (5 bases). V gave up 5 bases and J gave up 1 base, with 9 bases separating them. The CDR3 covers 13 residues. Germline V CDR1 and CDR2: SGHAT, FQNNGV. Here the CDR3 reads CASSLTVSYEQYF. CDR3 nucleotides: TGTGCCAGCAGCCTGACAGTTTCCTACGAGCAGTACTTC.

This chain joins TRBV5-6 and TRBJ1-2, with D maybe TRBD1 (5 bases). Between the trimmed V and J ends, which lost 6 bases and 5 bases, there was a span of 20 bases. This CDR3 spans 15 amino acids. Germline lookup yields CDR1 SGHDT and CDR2 YYEEEE. CDR3 protein: CASKPQVPYGYGYTF. The CDR3 DNA follows: TGTGCCAGCAAGCCACAGGTACCCTATGGGTATGGCTACACCTTC.

The chain is built from TRBV11-3 and TRBJ1-1, with 12 bases matching TRBD1. The CDR3 extends over 14 amino acids. Germline V gene data show CDR1 as SGHNT and CDR2 as YENEEA. V was clipped by 5 bases and J by 4 bases; unmatched bases: 2. CDR3 bases: TGTGCCAGCAGCCCGGGACAGGGGGCCACTGAAGCTTTCTTT. Its translation is CASSPGQGATEAFF.

CDR3 loop: CASIIFGGPYGYTF. CDR3 coding DNA: TGTGCCAGCATCATCTTTGGAGGGCCCTATGGCTACACCTTC. The genes are TRBV6-5 and TRBJ1-2; D gene uncertain. Looked up from germline, CDR1 is MNHEY and CDR2 is SVGAGI. This CDR3 is built from 14 residues. V lost 7 bases and J lost 4, with 16 bases in between.

The CDR3 sequence: CASSQDLGNQPQHF. Here the CDR3 DNA reads TGTGCCAGCAGCCAAGATCTAGGCAATCAGCCCCAGCATTTT. The chain recombines TRBV3-1 (or the pseudogene TRBV3-2) with TRBJ1-5; D gene uncertain. CDR1 and CDR2 (germline): LGHDT, YNNKEL (reference sequence). V was cut by 0 bases and J by 2 bases, with 5 bases left in between. The CDR3 is made up of 14 amino acids.

This rearrangement joins TRBV4-1 to TRBJ2-2; 7 bases match TRBD2. Germline assignment: CDR1 MGHRA and CDR2 YSYEKL. This CDR3 spans 16 amino acids. V lost 2 bases and J lost 0; bases outside the gene matches: 3. The CDR3 loop is CASSQYGGTNTGELFF. CDR3 in DNA: TGCGCCAGCAGCCAATACGGGGGGACGAACACCGGGGAGCTGTTTTTT.

V usage is TRBV2 and J usage is TRBJ1-6; 8 bases line up with TRBD1. The CDR3 covers 14 residues. Germline CDR1 reads SNHLY; CDR2 reads FYNNEI. With V trimmed by 7 bases and J by 5 bases, 4 bases remained unmatched. CDR3 loop: CASKATGDNSPLHF. CDR3 in DNA: TGTGCCAGCAAAGCGACAGGGGATAATTCACCCCTCCACTTT.

The V gene is TRBV3-1 (or the pseudogene TRBV3-2), the J gene TRBJ2-7; 8 bases line up with TRBD2. CDR1 is LGHDT, CDR2 YNNKEL, per germline (reference sequence). CDR3 length: 15 amino acids. V shed 5 bases and J 0 bases; nucleotides not matched to a gene: 6. The DNA of the CDR3 is TGTGCCAGCAGCTCATTAGCGGGGAGCTCCTACGAGCAGTACTTC. It encodes CASSSLAGSSYEQYF.

This sequence joins TRBV2 and TRBJ2-3, with TRBD2 matching 14 bases. J gave up 5 bases and V 3 bases, and 4 bases lay outside the gene matches. The CDR3 is made up of 16 amino acids. The germline CDR1 and CDR2 sequences are SNHLY and FYNNEI. The CDR3 loop reads CASSEGLAGVQDTQYF. DNA for the CDR3: TGTGCCAGCAGTGAGGGACTAGCGGGAGTTCAAGATACGCAGTATTTT.

The CDR3 loop reads CASSQDPAPTRDTQYF. Written as DNA, the CDR3 is TGCGCCAGCAGCCAAGACCCAGCCCCTACGAGGGATACGCAGTATTTT. The chain uses TRBV4-1 and TRBJ2-3; no clear D. The ends were cut back, 0 bases at V and 6 bases at J, with 16 bases in the middle. Germline V lookup: CDR1 MGHRA, CDR2 YSYEKL. This CDR3 has 16 amino acids.

The V call is TRBV10-3, the J call TRBJ2-5; the match to TRBD2 covers 7 bases. J lost 5 bases, V lost 0 bases, and 9 bases had no gene match. The CDR3 runs 16 residues. CDR1 is ENHRY and CDR2 is SYGVKD in the germline V gene. CDR3 in amino acids: CAISESKAGAGETQYF. The CDR3, as DNA: TGTGCCATCAGTGAGTCGAAGGCAGGAGCGGGGGAGACCCAGTACTTC.

A single count supports this clone. J is TRBJ2-3 and V is TRBV10-3, with 9 bases fitting TRBD2. The CDR3 loop spans 16 amino acids. Germline values: CDR1 ENHRY, CDR2 SYGVKD. Losses at the gene ends were 3 bases for V and 5 bases for J; bases not matched to a gene: 9. CDR3 protein: CAISDALAGQGDTQYF. The CDR3 nucleotides are TGTGCCATCAGTGATGCTCTAGCGGGGCAGGGAGATACGCAGTATTTT.

The V call is TRBV6-6, the J call TRBJ1-1; 10 positions match TRBD1. The V and J ends lost 6 bases and 4 bases, in that order; junction bases with no gene match: 8. Per the germline V gene, CDR1 is MNHNY and CDR2 is SVGAGI (reference sequence). The CDR3 contains 15 residues. DNA for the CDR3: TGTGCCAGCAGGACTACCGGGACAGGGGCCACTGAAGCTTTCTTT. This sequence encodes CASRTTGTGATEAFF.

The genes are TRBV2 and TRBJ1-5; D ambiguous. Deletions cut 6 bases from V and 1 base from J, with 13 bases between. The CDR3 extends over 15 amino acids. Germline-derived CDR1 and CDR2 are SNHLY and FYNNEI. CDR3: CASSVDKLSNQPQHF. In nucleotides, the CDR3 is TGTGCCAGCAGCGTTGACAAGTTAAGCAATCAGCCCCAGCATTTT.

This sequence joins TRBV11-2 and TRBJ2-1, with 7 bases aligning to TRBD2. CDR1 is SGHAT and CDR2 is FQNNGV in the germline V gene. This CDR3 is built from 15 residues. Trimming at V came to 1 base and at J to 4 bases, leaving 4 bases not matched to a gene. CDR3 nucleotides: TGTGCCAGCAGCTTAGCACTAGCGCAGTACAATGAGCAGTTCTTC. It is translated as CASSLALAQYNEQFF. Full variable domain (missing parts from reference TRBV11-2 and TRBJ2-1): EAGVAQSPRYKIIEKRQSVAFWCNPISGHATLYWYQQILGQGPKLLIQFQNNGVVDDSQLPKDRFSAERLKGVDSTLKIQPAKLEDSAVYLCASSLALAQYNEQFFGPGTRLTVL.

The chain couples TRBV25-1 to TRBJ1-2; D unresolved. Deletions cut 5 bases from V and 3 bases from J, with 7 bases between. The CDR3 is made up of 12 amino acids. Germline assignment: CDR1 MGHDK and CDR2 SYGVNS. For the CDR3, the DNA is TGTGCCAGCAGTCGGGGTGACTATGGCTACACCTTC. Protein sequence: CASSRGDYGYTF.

The J gene is TRBJ2-6, the V gene TRBV27; D not certain. The CDR3 is 14 residues long. Germline lookup yields CDR1 MNHEY and CDR2 SMNVEV (reference sequence). V was clipped by 5 bases and J by 1 base, with 6 bases between them. The CDR3 loop is CASSRLSGANVLTF. DNA for the CDR3: TGTGCCAGCAGTCGCCTATCTGGGGCCAACGTCCTGACTTTC.

The V gene is TRBV20-1, the J gene TRBJ2-4, with 8 positions matching TRBD1. The CDR3 has 10 residues. CDR1 DFQATT and CDR2 SNEGSKA come from the germline V gene (reference sequence). V dropped 8 bases and J dropped 10; count of bases not matched to a gene: 4. In DNA, the CDR3 is TGCAGTCCGGACAGGGTAATTCAGTACTTC. Its translation: CSPDRVIQYF.